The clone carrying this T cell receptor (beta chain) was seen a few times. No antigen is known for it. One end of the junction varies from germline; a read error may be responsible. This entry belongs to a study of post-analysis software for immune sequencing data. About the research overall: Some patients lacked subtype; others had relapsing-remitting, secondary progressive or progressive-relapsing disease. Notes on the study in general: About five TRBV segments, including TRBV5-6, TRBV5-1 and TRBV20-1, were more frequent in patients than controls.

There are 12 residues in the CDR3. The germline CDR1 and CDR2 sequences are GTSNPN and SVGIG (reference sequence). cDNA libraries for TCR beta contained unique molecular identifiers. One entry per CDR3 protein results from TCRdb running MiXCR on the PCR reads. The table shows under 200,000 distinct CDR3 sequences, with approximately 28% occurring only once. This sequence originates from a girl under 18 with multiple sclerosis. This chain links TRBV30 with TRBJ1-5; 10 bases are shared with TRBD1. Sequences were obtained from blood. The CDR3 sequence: CTWDRGAQPQHF. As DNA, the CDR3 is TGTACCTGGGACAGGGGTGCTCAGCCCCAGCATTTT.